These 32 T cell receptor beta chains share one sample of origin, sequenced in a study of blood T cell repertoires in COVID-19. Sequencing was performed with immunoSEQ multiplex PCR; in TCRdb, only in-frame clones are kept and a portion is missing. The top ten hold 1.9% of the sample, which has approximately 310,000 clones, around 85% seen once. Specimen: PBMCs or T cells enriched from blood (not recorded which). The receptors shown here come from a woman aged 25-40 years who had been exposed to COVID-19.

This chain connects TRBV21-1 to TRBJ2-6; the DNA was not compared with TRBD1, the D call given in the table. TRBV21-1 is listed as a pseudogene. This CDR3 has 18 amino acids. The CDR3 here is CASSKERDRPSGANVLTF. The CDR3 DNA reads TGTGCCAGCAGCAAAGAAAGGGACAGGCCCTCTGGGGCCAACGTCCTGACTTTC.

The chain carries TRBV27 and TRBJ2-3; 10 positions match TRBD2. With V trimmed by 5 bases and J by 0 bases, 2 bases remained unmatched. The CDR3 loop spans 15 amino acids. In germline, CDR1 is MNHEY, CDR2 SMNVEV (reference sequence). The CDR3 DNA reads TGTGCCAGCAGTCAACTAGCGGGGAGCACAGATACGCAGTATTTT. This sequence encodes CASSQLAGSTDTQYF.

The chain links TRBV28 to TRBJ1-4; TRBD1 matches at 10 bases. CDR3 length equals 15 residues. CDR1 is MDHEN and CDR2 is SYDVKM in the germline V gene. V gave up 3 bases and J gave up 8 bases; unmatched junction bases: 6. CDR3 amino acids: CASSFAGTGDEKLFF. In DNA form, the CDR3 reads TGTGCCAGCAGTTTTGCCGGGACAGGGGACGAAAAACTGTTTTTT.

CDR3 nucleotides: TGTGCCAGCAGTCCGACCCTGACAGGGGTAAATTCACCCCTCCACTTT. Translation: CASSPTLTGVNSPLHF. This chain connects TRBV27 to TRBJ1-6; TRBD1 matches 8 bases. V lost 5 bases, J lost 7 bases, and 10 bases stayed unmatched. CDR3 length equals 16 residues. The germline gives CDR1 MNHEY, CDR2 SMNVEV (reference sequence).

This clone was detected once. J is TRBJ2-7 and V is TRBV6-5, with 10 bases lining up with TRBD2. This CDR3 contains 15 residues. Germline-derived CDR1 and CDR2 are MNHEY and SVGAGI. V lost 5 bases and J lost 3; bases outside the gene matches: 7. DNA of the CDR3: TGTGCCAGCAGTCCCCTAGCGGGAGAGGGCTACGAGCAGTACTTC. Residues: CASSPLAGEGYEQYF.

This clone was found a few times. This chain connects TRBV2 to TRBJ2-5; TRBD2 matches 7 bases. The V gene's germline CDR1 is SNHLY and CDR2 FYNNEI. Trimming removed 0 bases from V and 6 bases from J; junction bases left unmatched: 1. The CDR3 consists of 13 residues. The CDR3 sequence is CASSEARGKTQYF. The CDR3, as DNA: TGTGCCAGCAGTGAAGCGCGGGGGAAGACCCAGTACTTC.

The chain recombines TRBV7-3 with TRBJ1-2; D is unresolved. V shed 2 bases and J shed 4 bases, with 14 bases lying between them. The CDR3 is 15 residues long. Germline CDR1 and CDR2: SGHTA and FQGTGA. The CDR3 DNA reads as TGTGCCAGCAGCTTAGGCCCTGGGCTGTTCTATGGCTACACCTTC. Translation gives CASSLGPGLFYGYTF. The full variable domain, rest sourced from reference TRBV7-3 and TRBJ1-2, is GAGVSQTPSNKVTEKGKYVELRCDPISGHTALYWYRQSLGQGPEFLIYFQGTGAADDSGLPNDRFFAVRPEGSVSTLKIQRTERGDSAVYLCASSLGPGLFYGYTFGSGTRLTVV.

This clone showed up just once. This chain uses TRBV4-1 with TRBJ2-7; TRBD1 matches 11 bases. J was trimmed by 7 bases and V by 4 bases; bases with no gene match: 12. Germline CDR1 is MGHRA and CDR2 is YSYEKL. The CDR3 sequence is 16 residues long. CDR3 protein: CASSRETGTGGREQYF. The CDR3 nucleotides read TGCGCCAGCAGCCGAGAAACCGGGACAGGGGGGAGGGAGCAGTACTTC.

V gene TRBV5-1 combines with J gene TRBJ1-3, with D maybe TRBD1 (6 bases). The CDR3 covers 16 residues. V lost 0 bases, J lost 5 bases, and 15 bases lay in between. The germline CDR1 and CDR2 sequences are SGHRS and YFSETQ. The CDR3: CASSLGGTGQRNTIYF. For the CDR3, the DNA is TGCGCCAGCAGCTTGGGGGGAACAGGGCAGAGAAACACCATATATTTT.

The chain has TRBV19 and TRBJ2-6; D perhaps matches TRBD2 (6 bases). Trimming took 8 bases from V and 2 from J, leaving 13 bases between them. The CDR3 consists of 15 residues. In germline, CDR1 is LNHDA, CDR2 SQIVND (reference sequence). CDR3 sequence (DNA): TGTGCCAGTTCGTTCAGGGAGGCTGGGGCCAACGTCCTGACTTTC. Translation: CASSFREAGANVLTF.

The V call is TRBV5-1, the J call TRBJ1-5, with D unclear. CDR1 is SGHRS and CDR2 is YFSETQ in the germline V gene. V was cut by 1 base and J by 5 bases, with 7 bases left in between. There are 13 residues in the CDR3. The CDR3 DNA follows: TGCGCCAGCAGCTTGTCCGGTCATCAGCCCCAGCATTTT. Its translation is CASSLSGHQPQHF. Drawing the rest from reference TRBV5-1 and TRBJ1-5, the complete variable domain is KAGVTQTPRYLIKTRGQQVTLSCSPISGHRSVSWYQQTPGQGLQFLFEYFSETQRNKGNFPGRFSGRQFSNSRSEMNVSTLELGDSALYLCASSLSGHQPQHFGDGTRLSIL.

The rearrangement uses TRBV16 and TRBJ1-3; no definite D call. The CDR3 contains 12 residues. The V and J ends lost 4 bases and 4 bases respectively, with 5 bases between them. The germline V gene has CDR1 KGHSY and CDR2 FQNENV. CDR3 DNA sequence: TGTGCCAGCAGCCCCCTCGGAAACACCATATATTTT. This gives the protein CASSPLGNTIYF.

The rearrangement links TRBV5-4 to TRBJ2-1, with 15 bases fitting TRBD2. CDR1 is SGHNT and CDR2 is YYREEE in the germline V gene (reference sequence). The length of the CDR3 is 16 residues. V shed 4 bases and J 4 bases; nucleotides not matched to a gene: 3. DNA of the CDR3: TGTGCCAGCAGCCCTGGACTAGCGGGGGGGTACAATGAGCAGTTCTTC. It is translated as CASSPGLAGGYNEQFF.

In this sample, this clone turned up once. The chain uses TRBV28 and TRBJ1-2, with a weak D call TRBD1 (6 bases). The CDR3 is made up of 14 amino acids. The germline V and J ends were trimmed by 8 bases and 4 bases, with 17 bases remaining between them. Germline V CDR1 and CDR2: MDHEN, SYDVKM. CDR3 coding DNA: TGTGCCAGCTGCGTAGGAAGAGGGGGCTATGGCTACACCTTC. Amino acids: CASCVGRGGYGYTF.

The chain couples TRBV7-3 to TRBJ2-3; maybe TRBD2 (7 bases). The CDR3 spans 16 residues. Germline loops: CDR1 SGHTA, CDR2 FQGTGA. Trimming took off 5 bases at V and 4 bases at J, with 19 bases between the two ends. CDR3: CASSPFTWGGPDTQYF. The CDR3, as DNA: TGTGCCAGCAGCCCCTTCACCTGGGGGGGCCCAGATACGCAGTATTTT.

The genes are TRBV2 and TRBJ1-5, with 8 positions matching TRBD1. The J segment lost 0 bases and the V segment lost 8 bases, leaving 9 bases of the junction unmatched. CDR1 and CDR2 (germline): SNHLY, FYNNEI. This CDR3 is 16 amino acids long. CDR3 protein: CASERQGWYSNQPQHF. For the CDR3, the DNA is TGTGCCAGCGAAAGACAGGGGTGGTATAGCAATCAGCCCCAGCATTTT.

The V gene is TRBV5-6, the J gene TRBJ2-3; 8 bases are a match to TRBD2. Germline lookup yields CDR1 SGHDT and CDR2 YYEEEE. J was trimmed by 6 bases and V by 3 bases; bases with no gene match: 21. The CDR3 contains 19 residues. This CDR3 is CASSSRARRAGGIPDTQYF. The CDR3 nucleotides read TGTGCCAGCAGCTCCCGAGCCCGTAGGGCGGGAGGAATCCCCGATACGCAGTATTTT.

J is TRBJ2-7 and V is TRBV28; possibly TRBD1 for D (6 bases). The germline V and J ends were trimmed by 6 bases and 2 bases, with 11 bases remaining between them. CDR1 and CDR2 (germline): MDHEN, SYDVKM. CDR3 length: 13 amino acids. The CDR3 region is CASRPTGTYEQYF. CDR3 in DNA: TGTGCCAGCAGGCCAACAGGGACCTACGAGCAGTACTTC.

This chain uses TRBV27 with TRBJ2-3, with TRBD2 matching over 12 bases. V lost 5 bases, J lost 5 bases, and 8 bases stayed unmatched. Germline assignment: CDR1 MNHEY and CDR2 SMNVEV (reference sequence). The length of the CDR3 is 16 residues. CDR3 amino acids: CASSLRLAGVIDTQYF. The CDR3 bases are TGTGCCAGCAGTCTCAGACTAGCGGGGGTTATAGATACGCAGTATTTT.

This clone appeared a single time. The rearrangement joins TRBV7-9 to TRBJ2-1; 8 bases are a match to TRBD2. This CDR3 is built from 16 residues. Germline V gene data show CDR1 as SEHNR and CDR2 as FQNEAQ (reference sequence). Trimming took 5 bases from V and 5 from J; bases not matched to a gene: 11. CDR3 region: CASSRRRAGVDNEQFF. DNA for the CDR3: TGTGCCAGCAGCCGACGGAGAGCGGGAGTCGACAATGAGCAGTTCTTC.

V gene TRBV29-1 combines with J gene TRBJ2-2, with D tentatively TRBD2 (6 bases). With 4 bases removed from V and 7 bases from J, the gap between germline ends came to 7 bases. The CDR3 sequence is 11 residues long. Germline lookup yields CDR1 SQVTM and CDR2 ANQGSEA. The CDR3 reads CSVGEVGELFF. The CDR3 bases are TGCAGCGTTGGGGAGGTCGGGGAGCTGTTTTTT.

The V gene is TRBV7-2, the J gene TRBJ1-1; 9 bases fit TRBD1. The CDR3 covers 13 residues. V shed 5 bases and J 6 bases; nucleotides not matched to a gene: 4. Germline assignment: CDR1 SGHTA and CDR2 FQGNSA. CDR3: CASSQRDRAEAFF. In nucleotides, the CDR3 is TGTGCCAGCAGCCAAAGGGACAGGGCTGAAGCTTTCTTT. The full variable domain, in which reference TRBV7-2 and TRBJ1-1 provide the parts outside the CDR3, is GAGVSQSPSNKVTEKGKDVELRCDPISGHTALYWYRQSLGQGLEFLIYFQGNSAPDKSGLPSDRFSAERTGGSVSTLTIQRTQQEDSAVYLCASSQRDRAEAFFGQGTRLTVV.

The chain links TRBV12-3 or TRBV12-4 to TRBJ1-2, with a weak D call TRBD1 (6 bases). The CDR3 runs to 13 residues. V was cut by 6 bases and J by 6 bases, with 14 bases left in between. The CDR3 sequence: CASSWLNRDGYTF. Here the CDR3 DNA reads TGTGCCAGCAGCTGGCTCAACAGGGATGGCTACACCTTC.

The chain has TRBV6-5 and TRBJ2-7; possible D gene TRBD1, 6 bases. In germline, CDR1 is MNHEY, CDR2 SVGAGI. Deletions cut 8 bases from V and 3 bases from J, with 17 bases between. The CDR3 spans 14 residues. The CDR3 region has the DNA TGTGCCAGCTCTATTATGGGGGCCGACTACGAGCAGTACTTC. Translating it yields CASSIMGADYEQYF.

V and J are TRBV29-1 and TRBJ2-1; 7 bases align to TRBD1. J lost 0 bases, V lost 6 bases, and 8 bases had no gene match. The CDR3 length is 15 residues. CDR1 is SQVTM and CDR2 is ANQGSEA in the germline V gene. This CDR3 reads CSVDSRGISYNEQFF. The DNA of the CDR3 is TGCAGCGTAGACTCCAGGGGGATCTCCTACAATGAGCAGTTCTTC.

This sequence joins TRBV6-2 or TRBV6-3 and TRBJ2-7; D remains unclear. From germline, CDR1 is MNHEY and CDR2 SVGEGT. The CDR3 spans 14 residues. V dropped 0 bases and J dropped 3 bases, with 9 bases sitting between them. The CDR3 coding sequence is TGTGCCAGCAGTTACTCCCACACACGCTACGAGCAGTACTTC. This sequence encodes CASSYSHTRYEQYF.

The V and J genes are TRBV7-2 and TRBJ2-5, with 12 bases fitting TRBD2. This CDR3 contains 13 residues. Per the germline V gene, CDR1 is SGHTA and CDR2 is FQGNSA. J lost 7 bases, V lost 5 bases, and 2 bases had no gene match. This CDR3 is CASSAGLAGTQYF. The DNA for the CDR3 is TGTGCCAGCAGCGCGGGACTAGCGGGGACCCAGTACTTC.

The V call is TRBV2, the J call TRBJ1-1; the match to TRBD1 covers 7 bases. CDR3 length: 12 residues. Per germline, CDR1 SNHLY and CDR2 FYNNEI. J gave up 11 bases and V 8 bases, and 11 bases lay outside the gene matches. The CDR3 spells CASEPTGNRAFF. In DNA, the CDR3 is TGTGCCAGCGAACCGACAGGGAATCGGGCTTTCTTT.

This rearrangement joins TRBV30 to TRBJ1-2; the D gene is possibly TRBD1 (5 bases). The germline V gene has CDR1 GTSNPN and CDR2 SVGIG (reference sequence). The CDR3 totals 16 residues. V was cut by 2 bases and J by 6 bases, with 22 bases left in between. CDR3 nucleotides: TGTGCCTGGAGTCTACTCGGACAAGCCAATTCGAATGGCTACACCTTC. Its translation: CAWSLLGQANSNGYTF. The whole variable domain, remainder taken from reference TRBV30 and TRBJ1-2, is SQTIHQWPATLVQPVGSPLSLECTVEGTSNPNLYWYRQAAGRGLQLLFYSVGIGQISSEVPQNLSASRPQDRQFILSSKKLLLSDSGFYLCAWSLLGQANSNGYTFGSGTRLTVV.

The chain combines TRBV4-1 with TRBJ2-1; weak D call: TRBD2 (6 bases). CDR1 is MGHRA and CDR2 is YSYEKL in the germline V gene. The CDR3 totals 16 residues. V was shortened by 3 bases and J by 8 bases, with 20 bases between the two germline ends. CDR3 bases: TGCGCCAGCAGCCAGGGACCGGGACTCAGTTGGGATGAGCAGTTCTTC. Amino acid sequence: CASSQGPGLSWDEQFF.

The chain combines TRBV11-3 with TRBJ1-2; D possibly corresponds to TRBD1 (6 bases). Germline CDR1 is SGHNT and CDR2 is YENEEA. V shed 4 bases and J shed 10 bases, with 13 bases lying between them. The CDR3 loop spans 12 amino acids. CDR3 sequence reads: CASSYLGQNYTF. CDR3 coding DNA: TGTGCCAGCAGCTATCTCGGACAGAACTACACCTTC.

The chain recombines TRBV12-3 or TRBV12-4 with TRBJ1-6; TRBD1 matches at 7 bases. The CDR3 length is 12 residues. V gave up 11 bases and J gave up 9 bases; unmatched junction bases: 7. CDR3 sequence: CALGTVGSPLHF. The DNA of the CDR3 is TGTGCCCTCGGGACAGTCGGTTCACCCCTCCACTTT.